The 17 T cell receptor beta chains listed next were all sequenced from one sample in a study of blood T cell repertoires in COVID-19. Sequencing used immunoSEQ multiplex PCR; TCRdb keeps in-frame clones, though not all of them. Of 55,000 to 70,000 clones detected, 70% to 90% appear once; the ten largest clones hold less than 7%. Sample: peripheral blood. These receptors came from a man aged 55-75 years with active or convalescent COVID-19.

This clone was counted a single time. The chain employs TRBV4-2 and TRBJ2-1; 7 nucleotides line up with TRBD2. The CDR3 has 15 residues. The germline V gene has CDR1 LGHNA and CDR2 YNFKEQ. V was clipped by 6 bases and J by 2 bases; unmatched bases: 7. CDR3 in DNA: TGTGCCAGCAGTATATTAGGGACTACCTACAATGAGCAGTTCTTC. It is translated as CASSILGTTYNEQFF.

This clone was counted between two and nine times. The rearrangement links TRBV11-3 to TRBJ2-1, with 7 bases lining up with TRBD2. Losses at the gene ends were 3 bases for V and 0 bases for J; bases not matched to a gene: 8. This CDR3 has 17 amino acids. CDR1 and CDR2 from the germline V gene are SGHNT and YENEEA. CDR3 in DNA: TGTGCCAGCAGCTTGGCTAGCGGTTCAAGCTCCTACAATGAGCAGTTCTTC. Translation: CASSLASGSSSYNEQFF.

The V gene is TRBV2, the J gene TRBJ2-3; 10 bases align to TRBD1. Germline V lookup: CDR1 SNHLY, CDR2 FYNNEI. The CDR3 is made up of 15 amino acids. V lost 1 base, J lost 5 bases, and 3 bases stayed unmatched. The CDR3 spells CASSEETGGKDTQYF. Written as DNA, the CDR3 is TGTGCCAGCAGTGAAGAGACAGGGGGCAAAGATACGCAGTATTTT. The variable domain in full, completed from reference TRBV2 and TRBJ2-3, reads EPEVTQTPSHQVTQMGQEVILRCVPISNHLYFYWYRQILGQKVEFLVSFYNNEISEKSEIFDDQFSVERPDGSNFTLKIRSTKLEDSAMYFCASSEETGGKDTQYFGPGTRLTVL.

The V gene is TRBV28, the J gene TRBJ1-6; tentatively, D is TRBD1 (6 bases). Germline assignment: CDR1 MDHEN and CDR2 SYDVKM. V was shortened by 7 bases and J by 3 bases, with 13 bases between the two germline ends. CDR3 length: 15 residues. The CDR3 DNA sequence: TGTGCCAGCATCGCAGGGGCAGTCTATAATTCACCCCTCCACTTT. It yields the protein CASIAGAVYNSPLHF.

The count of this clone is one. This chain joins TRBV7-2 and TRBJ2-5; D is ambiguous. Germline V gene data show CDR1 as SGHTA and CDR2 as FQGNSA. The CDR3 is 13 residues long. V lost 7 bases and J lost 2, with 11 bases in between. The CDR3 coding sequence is TGTGCCAGCAAGCTACAACAGCAAGAGACCCAGTACTTC. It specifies CASKLQQQETQYF. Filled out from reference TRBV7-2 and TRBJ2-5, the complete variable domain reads GAGVSQSPSNKVTEKGKDVELRCDPISGHTALYWYRQSLGQGLEFLIYFQGNSAPDKSGLPSDRFSAERTGGSVSTLTIQRTQQEDSAVYLCASKLQQQETQYFGPGTRLLVL.

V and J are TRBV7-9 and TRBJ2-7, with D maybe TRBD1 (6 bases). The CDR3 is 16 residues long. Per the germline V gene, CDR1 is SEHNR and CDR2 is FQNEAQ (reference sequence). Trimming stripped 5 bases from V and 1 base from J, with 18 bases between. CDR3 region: CASSPPLQGGSYEQYF. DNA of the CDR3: TGTGCCAGCAGCCCACCCCTTCAAGGGGGATCCTACGAGCAGTACTTC.

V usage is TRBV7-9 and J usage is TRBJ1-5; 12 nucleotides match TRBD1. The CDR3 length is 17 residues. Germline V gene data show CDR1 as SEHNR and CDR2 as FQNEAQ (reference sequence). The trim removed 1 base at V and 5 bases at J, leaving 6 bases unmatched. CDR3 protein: CASSLEYGTGGDQPQHF. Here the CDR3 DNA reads TGTGCCAGCAGCTTAGAATACGGGACAGGGGGCGATCAGCCCCAGCATTTT.

CDR3: CASSYANTQYF. The CDR3 region has the DNA TGTGCCAGCAGCTATGCTAATACGCAGTATTTT. The chain is built from TRBV7-2 and TRBJ2-3; D is uncertain. The CDR3 runs 11 residues. V was trimmed by 4 bases and J by 7 bases, leaving 6 bases between them. Germline loops: CDR1 SGHTA, CDR2 FQGNSA.

The CDR3 is CAITGTGNMNTEAFF. In nucleotides, the CDR3 is TGTGCCATCACCGGGACAGGGAATATGAACACTGAAGCTTTCTTT. V gene TRBV10-3 combines with J gene TRBJ1-1; 9 bases match TRBD1. CDR1 is ENHRY, CDR2 SYGVKD, per germline. CDR3 length: 15 residues. V lost 7 bases, J lost 0 bases, and 6 bases stayed unmatched.

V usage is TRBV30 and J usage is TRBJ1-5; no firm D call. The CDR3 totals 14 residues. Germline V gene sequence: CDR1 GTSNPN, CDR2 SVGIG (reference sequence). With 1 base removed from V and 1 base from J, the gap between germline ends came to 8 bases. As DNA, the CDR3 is TGTGCCTGGAGTGATGGGAGGAGCAATCAGCCCCAGCATTTT. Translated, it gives CAWSDGRSNQPQHF.

As DNA, the CDR3 is TGTGCCTGGAGGGTAAACAGGGTTAGGAATTCACCCCTCCACTTT. As protein: CAWRVNRVRNSPLHF. The chain joins TRBV30 to TRBJ1-6, with D perhaps TRBD1 (6 bases). There are 15 residues in the CDR3. Germline V CDR1 and CDR2: GTSNPN, SVGIG (reference sequence). V lost 3 bases to trimming and J lost 7 bases, with 16 bases between them. The complete variable domain, with remaining parts taken from reference TRBV30 and TRBJ1-6, reads SQTIHQWPATLVQPVGSPLSLECTVEGTSNPNLYWYRQAAGRGLQLLFYSVGIGQISSEVPQNLSASRPQDRQFILSSKKLLLSDSGFYLCAWRVNRVRNSPLHFGNGTRLTVT.

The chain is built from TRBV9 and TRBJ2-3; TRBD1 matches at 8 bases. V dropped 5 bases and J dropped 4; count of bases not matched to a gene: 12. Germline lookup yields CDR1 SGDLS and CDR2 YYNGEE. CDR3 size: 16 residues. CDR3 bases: TGTGCCAGCAGTCGTACCTTCAGGGGGCGCGCAGATACGCAGTATTTT. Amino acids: CASSRTFRGRADTQYF.

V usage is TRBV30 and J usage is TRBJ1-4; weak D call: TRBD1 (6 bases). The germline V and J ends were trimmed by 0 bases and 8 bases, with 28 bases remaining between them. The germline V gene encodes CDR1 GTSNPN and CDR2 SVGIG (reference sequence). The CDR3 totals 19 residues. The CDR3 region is CAWSVSPSITGLWEEKLFF. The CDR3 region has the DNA TGTGCCTGGAGTGTTTCACCCAGCATAACAGGGCTGTGGGAAGAAAAACTGTTTTTT.

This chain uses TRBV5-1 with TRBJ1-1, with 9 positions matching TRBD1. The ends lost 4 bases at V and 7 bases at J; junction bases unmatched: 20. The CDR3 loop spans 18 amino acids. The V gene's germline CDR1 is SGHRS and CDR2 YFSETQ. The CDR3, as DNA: TGCGCCAGCAGCCTACAGGGGGCGGGTTTTGAAGGGCCGAATGAAGCTTTCTTT. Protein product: CASSLQGAGFEGPNEAFF.

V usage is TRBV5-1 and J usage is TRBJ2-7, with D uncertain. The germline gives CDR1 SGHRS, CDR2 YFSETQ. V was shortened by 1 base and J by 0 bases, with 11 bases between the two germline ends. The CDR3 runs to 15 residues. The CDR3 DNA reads TGCGCCAGCAGCTTGTTTGCAGGAAACTCCTACGAGCAGTACTTC. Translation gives CASSLFAGNSYEQYF.

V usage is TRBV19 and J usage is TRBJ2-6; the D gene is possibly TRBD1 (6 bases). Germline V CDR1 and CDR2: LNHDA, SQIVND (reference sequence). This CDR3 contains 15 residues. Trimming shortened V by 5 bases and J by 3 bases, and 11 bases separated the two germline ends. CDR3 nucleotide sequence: TGTGCCAGTAGTGCCAACAGGGATGGGGCCAACGTCCTGACTTTC. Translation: CASSANRDGANVLTF.

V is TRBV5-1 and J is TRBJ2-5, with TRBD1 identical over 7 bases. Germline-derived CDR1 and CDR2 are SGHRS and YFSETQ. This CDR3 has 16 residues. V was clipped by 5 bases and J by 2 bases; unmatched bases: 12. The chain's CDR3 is CASRRETGAAQETQYF. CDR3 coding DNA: TGCGCCAGCAGAAGAGAAACAGGGGCTGCACAAGAGACCCAGTACTTC.